What follows describes a single T cell receptor (beta chain). It was during active infection that Seattle patients were enrolled and then longitudinally followed. Authors' data handling: Amplifying reference gene primers gave estimates of nucleated cell counts. Assay used: immunoSEQ multiplex PCR; TCRdb lists only in-frame clones, some missing. That table is the source of V, J and clone size, and D and trimming were worked out from the DNA. The sample has under 200,000 clones, roughly 90% seen once; the top ten hold 4.5% to 5%. The record originates from a study of blood T cell repertoires in COVID-19. Turning to the study itself: Some COVID-19 samples were acute and others convalescent; all came from the United States, Italy and Spain. From T cells, B-cell-depleted T cells, or PBMCs came the material, which was cDNA or gDNA.

Sequences were obtained from peripheral blood. The TCR was taken from a man between 18 and 29 years old with COVID-19, enrolled during active disease.

This CDR3 is CASSLDRANEQFF. The CDR3 nucleotides are TGCGCCAGCAGCTTGGACAGGGCAAATGAGCAGTTCTTC. The chain uses TRBV5-1 and TRBJ2-1; perhaps TRBD1 as D (6 bases). Trimming took off 0 bases at V and 7 bases at J, with 8 bases between the two ends. The CDR3 extends over 13 amino acids. The germline CDR1 and CDR2 sequences are SGHRS and YFSETQ.